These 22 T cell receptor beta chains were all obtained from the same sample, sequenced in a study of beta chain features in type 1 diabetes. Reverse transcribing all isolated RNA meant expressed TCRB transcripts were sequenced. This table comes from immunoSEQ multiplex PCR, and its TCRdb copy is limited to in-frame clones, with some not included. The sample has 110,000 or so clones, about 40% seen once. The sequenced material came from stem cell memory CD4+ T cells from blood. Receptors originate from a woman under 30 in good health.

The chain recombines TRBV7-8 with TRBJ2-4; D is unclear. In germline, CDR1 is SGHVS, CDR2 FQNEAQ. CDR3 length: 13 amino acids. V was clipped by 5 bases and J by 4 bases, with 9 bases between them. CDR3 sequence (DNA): TGTGCCAGCAGCCCTAACCCTAAAAACATTCAGTACTTC. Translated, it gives CASSPNPKNIQYF. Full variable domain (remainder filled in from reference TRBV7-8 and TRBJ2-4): GAGVSQSPRYKVAKRGQDVALRCDPISGHVSLFWYQQALGQGPEFLTYFQNEAQLDKSGLPSDRFFAERPEGSVSTLKIQRTQQEDSAVYLCASSPNPKNIQYFGAGTRLSVL.

CDR3 coding DNA: TGTGCCAGCAGCCAAGTTCGCGGGAGGGCCTCAAATGAGCAGTTCTTC. Translated, it gives CASSQVRGRASNEQFF. The chain recombines TRBV14 with TRBJ2-1; 9 positions match TRBD2. Per the germline V gene, CDR1 is SGHDN and CDR2 is FVKESK. Germline trimming cut 1 base from V and 7 bases from J; bases unmatched to any gene: 8. The CDR3 sequence is 16 residues long.

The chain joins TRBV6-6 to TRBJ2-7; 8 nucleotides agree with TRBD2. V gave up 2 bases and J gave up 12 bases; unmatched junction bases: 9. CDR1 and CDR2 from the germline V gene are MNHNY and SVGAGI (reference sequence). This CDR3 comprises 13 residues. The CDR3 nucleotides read TGTGCCAGCAGTTACCCCGTACGGGAGGGTGTGTACTTC. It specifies CASSYPVREGVYF.

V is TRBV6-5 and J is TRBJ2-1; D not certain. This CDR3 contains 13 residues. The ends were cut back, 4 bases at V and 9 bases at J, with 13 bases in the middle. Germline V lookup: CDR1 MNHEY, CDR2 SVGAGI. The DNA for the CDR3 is TGTGCCAGCAGTTCGACCTTAGCTTTTGAGCAGTTCTTC. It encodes CASSSTLAFEQFF.

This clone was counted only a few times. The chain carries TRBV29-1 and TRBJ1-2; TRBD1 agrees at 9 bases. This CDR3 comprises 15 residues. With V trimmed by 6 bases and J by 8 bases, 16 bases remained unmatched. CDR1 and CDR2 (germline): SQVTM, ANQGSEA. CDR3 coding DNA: TGCAGCGTCGACACCTCCGACAGGGGGGGTAACGGCTACACCTTC. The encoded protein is CSVDTSDRGGNGYTF.

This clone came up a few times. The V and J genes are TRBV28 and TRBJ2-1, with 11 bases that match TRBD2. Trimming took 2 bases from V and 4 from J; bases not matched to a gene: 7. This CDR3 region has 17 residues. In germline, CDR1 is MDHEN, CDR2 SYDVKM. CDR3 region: CASSLPVSGRAYNEQFF. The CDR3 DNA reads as TGTGCCAGCAGTTTACCCGTTAGCGGGAGGGCTTACAATGAGCAGTTCTTC.

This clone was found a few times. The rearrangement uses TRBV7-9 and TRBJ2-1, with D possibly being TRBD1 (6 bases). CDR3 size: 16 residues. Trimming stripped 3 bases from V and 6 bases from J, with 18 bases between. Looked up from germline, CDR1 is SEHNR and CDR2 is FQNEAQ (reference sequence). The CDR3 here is CASSFWVTGHLNEQFF. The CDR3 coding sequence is TGTGCCAGCAGCTTTTGGGTGACAGGACATCTCAATGAGCAGTTCTTC.

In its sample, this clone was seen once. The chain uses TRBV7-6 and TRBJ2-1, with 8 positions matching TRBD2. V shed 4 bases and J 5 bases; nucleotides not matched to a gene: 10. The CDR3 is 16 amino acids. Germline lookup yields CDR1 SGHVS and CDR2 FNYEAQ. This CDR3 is CASSSVTGTSNNEQFF. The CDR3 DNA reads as TGTGCCAGCAGCTCAGTAACCGGGACTAGTAACAATGAGCAGTTCTTC. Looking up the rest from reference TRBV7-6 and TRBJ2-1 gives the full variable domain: GAGVSQSPRYKVTKRGQDVALRCDPISGHVSLYWYRQALGQGPEFLTYFNYEAQQDKSGLPNDRFSAERPEGSISTLTIQRTEQRDSAMYRCASSSVTGTSNNEQFFGPGTRLTVL.

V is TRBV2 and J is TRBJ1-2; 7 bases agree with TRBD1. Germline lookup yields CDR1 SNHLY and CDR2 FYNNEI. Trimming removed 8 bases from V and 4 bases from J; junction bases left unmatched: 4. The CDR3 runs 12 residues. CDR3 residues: CASGGGFYGYTF. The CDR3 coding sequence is TGTGCCAGCGGAGGGGGCTTCTATGGCTACACCTTC. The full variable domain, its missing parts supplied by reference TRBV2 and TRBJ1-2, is EPEVTQTPSHQVTQMGQEVILRCVPISNHLYFYWYRQILGQKVEFLVSFYNNEISEKSEIFDDQFSVERPDGSNFTLKIRSTKLEDSAMYFCASGGGFYGYTFGSGTRLTVV.

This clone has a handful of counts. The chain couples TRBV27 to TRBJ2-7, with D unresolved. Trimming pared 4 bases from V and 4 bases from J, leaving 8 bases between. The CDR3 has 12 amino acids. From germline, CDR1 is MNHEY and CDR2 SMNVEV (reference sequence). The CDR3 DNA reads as TGTGCCAGCAGTTACAAGGAGTACGAGCAGTACTTC. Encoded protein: CASSYKEYEQYF.

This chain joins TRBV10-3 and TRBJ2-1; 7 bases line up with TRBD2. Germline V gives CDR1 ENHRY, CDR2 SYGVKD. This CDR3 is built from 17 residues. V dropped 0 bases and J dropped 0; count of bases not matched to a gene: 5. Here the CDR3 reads CAISESGSGTSYNEQFF. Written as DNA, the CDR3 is TGTGCCATCAGTGAGTCGGGCAGCGGGACCTCCTACAATGAGCAGTTCTTC.

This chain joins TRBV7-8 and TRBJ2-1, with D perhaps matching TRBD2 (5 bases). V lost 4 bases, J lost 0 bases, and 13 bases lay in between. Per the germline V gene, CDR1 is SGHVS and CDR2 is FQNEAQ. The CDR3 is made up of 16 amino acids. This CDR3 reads CASSYGGFGSYNEQFF. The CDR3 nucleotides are TGTGCCAGCAGCTATGGCGGGTTTGGCTCCTACAATGAGCAGTTCTTC.

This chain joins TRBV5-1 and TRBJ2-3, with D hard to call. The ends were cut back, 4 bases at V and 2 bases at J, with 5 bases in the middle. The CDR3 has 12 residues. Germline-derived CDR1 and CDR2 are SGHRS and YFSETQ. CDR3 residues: CASSPPTDTQYF. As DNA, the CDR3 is TGCGCCAGCAGCCCTCCCACAGATACGCAGTATTTT.

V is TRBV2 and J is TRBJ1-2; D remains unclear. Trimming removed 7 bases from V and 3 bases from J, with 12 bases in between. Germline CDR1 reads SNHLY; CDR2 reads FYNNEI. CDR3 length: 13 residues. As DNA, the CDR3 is TGTGCCAGCATAAGGGAGCCCTACTATGGCTACACCTTC. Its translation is CASIREPYYGYTF.

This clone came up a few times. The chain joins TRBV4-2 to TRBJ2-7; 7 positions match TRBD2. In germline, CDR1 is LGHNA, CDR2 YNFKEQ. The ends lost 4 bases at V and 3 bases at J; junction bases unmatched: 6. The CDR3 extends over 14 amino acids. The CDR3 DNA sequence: TGTGCCAGCAGCCCCCAACCTAGCGGCTACGAGCAGTACTTC. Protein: CASSPQPSGYEQYF.

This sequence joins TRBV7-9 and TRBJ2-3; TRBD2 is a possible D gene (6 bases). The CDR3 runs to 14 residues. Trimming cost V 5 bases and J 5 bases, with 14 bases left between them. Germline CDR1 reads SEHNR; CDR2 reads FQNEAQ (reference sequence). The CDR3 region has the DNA TGTGCCAGCAGCGGTGCTCTAGCGAAAGATACGCAGTATTTT. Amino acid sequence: CASSGALAKDTQYF.

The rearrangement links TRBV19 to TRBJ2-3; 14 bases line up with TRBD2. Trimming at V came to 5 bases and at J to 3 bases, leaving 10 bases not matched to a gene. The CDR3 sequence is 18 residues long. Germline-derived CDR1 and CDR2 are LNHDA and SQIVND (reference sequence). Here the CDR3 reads CASSGLAGGLLTTDTQYF. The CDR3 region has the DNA TGTGCCAGTAGTGGACTAGCGGGAGGACTCTTAACAACAGATACGCAGTATTTT.

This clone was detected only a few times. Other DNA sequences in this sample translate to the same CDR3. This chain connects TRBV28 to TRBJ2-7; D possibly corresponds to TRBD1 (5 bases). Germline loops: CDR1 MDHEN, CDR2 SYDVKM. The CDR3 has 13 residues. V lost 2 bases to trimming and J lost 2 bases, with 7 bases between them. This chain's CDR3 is CASSLQGPYEQYF. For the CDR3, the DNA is TGTGCCAGCAGTTTACAGGGCCCCTACGAGCAGTACTTC.

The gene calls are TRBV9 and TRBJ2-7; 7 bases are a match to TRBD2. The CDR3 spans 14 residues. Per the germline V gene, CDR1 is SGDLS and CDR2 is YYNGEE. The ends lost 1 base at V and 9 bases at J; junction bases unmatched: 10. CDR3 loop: CASSVTTGGQRQYF. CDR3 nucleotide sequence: TGTGCCAGCAGCGTAACGACGGGAGGACAAAGGCAGTACTTC.

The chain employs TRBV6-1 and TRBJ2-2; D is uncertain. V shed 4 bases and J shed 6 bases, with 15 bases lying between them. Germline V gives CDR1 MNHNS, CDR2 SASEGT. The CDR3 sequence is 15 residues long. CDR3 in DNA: TGTGCCAGCAGTGGGGCCCATCCTGTCTCCGGGGAGCTGTTTTTT. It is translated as CASSGAHPVSGELFF.

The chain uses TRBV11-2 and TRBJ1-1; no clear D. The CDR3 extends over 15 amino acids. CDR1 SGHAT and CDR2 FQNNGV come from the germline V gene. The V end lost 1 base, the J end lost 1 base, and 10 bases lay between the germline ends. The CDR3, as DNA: TGTGCCAGCAGCTTAGGACGGAGATCGAACACTGAAGCTTTCTTT. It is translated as CASSLGRRSNTEAFF.

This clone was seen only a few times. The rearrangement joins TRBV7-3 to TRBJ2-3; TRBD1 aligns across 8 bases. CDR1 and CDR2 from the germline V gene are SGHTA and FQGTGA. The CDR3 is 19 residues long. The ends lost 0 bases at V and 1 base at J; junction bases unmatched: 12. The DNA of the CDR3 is TGTGCCAGCAGCTTAACTCCGCGACAGGGGACCCTCGGCACAGATACGCAGTATTTT. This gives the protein CASSLTPRQGTLGTDTQYF. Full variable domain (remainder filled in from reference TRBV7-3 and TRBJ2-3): GAGVSQTPSNKVTEKGKYVELRCDPISGHTALYWYRQSLGQGPEFLIYFQGTGAADDSGLPNDRFFAVRPEGSVSTLKIQRTERGDSAVYLCASSLTPRQGTLGTDTQYFGPGTRLTVL.